This TCR beta chain was retrieved from a study of early T cells in non-severe SARS-CoV-2 infection. The wider study: Sequenced bulk RNA came from whole blood that was unsorted, and chains were unpaired.

As part of library construction, unique molecular identifiers were attached to individual cDNA molecules. A single record per CDR3 protein comes from TCRdb applying MiXCR to the 5' RACE reads. The data show some 55,000 distinct CDR3 sequences, over 9.5% seen once. This CDR3 contains 15 residues. Germline assignment: CDR1 ENHRY and CDR2 SYGVKD. J gave up 4 bases and V 0 bases, and 3 bases lay outside the gene matches. The chain joins TRBV10-3 to TRBJ2-4; 7 nucleotides align to TRBD1. The TCR originated in an adult who was a healthcare worker with PCR-confirmed SARS-CoV-2 infection or an uninfected control (not recorded which). The sample comprised whole blood. CDR3 in amino acids: CAISESPDRKNIQYF. The CDR3 DNA reads as TGTGCCATCAGTGAGTCCCCGGACAGGAAAAACATTCAGTACTTC.